The present TCR beta chain was sequenced within a study of early T cells in non-severe SARS-CoV-2 infection. Study-level information: Alpha and beta chains were unpaired, from unsorted whole-blood bulk RNA. Points from the study as a whole: Anti-spike CD8 specificities were favored by VDJdb matching, whose results missed private and CD4 specificities.

Separate cDNA molecules each had unique molecular identifiers attached to them. TCRdb used MiXCR to reprocess the 5' RACE reads, holding one entry per CDR3 protein. The table includes 100,000 to 120,000 distinct CDR3 sequences, over 9.5% detected once. This clonotype was found many times. What it binds is not known. Germline assignment: CDR1 PRHDT and CDR2 FYEKMQ (reference sequence). V lost 5 bases, J lost 1 base, and 4 bases stayed unmatched. There are 14 residues in the CDR3. Here the sequenced sample was whole blood, taken at baseline. The chain links TRBV13 to TRBJ1-1; 7 bases line up with TRBD1. The receptor's source is an adult who was a healthcare worker with PCR-confirmed SARS-CoV-2 infection or an uninfected control (not recorded which). CDR3 region: CASSQTGRNTEAFF. For the CDR3, the DNA is TGTGCCAGCAGCCAGACAGGGCGGAACACTGAAGCTTTCTTT.